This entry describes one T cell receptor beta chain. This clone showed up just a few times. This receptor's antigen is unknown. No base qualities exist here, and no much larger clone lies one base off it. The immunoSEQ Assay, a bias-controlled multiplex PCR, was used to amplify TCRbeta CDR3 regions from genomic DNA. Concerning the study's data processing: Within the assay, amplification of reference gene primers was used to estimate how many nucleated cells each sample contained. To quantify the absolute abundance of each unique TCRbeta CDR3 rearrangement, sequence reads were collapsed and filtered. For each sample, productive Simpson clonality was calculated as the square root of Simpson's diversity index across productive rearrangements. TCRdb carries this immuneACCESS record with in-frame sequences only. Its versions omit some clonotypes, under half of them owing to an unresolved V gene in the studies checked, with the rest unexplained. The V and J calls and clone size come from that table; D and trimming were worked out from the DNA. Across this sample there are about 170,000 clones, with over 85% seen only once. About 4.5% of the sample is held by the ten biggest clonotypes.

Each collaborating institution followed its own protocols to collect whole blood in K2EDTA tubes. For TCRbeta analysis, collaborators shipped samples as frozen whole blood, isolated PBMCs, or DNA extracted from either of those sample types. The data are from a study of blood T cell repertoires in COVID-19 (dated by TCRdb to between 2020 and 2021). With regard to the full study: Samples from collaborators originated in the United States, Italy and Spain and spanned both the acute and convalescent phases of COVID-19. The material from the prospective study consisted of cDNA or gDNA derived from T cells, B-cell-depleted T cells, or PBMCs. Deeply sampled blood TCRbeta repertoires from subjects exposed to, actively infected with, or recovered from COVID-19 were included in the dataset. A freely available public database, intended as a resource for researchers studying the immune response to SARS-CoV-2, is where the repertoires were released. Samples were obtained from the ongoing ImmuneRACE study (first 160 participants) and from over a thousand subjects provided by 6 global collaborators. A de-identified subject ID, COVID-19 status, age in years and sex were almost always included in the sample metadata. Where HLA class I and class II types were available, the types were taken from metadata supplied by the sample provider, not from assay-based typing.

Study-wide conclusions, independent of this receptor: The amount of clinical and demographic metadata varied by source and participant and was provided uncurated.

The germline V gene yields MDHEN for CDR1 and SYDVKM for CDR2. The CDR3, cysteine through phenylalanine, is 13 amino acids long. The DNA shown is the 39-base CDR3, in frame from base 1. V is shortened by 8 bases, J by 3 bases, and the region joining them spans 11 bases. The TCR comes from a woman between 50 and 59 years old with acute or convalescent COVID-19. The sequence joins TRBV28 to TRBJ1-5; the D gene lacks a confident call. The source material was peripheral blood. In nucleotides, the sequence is TGTGCCAGCCTGAACGGGATCAATCAGCCCCAGCATTTT. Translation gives CASLNGINQPQHF.